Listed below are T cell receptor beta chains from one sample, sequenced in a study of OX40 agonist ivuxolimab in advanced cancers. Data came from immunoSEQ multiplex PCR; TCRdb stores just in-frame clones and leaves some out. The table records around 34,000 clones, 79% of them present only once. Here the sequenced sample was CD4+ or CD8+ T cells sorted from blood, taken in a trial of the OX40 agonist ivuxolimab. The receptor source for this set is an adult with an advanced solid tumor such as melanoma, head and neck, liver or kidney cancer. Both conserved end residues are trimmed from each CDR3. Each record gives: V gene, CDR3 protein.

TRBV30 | AWGTKRTSGRPHNEF
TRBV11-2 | ASSHRLGEETQY
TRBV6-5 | ASRRTGEVGNTIY
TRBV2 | ASSASGLYQETQY
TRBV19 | ASSVDGQETQY
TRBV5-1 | ASRAVLNEKLF
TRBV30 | AWTGGDYGYT
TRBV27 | ASSLSGLSGAGAAEQY
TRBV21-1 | ASSTTSGGSTDTQY
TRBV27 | ASSLQDRGGTGELF
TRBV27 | ASIYRANHYNEQF
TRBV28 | ASSLLGTDYEQY
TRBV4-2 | ASSGGGLQANVLT
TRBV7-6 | ASSSGTGAYEQY
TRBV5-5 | ASSLAVGYEKLF
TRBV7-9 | ASSSDRAPGPQH
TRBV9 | ASSVDTGSGQPQH
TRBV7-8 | ASSRRAGPYEQY
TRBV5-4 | ASSLAWGTRSSNYGYT
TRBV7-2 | ASSFSFPGETQY
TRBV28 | ASRRPGGLGYT
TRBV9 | ASSGGQGAIHEQY
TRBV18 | ASSPPSGDEQY
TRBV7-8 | ASSYPASGANVLT
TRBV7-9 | ASSLRDRNEQF
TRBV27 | ASSLSGQGAYEQY
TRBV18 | ASSDIQGRDTEAF
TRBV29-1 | SVEGQANTGELF